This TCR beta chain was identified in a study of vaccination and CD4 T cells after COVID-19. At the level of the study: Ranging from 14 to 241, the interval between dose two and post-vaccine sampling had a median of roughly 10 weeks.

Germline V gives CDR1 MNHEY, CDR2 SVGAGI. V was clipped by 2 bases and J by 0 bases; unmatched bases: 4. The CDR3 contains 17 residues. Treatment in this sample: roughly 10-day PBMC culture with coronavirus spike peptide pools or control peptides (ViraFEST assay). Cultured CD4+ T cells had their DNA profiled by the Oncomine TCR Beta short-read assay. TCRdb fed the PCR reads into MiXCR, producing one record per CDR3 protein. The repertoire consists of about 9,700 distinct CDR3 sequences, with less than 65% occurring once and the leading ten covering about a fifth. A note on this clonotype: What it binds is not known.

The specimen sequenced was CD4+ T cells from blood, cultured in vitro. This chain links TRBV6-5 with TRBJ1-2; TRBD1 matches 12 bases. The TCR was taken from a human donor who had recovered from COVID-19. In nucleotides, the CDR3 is TGTGCCAGCAGTTACCGGGACAGGGGGCGATCTAACTATGGCTACACCTTC. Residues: CASSYRDRGRSNYGYTF.